This TCR beta chain was sequenced in a study of PD-L1 blockade in urothelial cancer. Looking at the study overall: After treatment start, blood was analyzed at 3 weeks (second dose) and at 6 weeks.

Generated by immunoSEQ multiplex PCR, the TCRdb table keeps only in-frame clones and is missing some. The data hold roughly 55,000 clones, with roughly 84% observed a single time. The time point denotes: pretreatment peripheral blood. Per the germline V gene, CDR1 is SGDLS and CDR2 is YYNGEE. The CDR3 is made up of 15 amino acids. The V segment lost 2 bases and the J segment 7 bases; nucleotides outside the gene matches: 8. The clonotype was recovered from a man aged 55-75 years with urothelial cancer. V is TRBV9 and J is TRBJ2-7; 11 positions agree with TRBD2. The specimen comprised PBMCs, sampled around atezolizumab (anti-PD-L1) treatment. The CDR3 bases are TGTGCCAGCAGCGTTAGCGGGAGGGCTGACGGGGAGCAGTACTTC. Translated: CASSVSGRADGEQYF.